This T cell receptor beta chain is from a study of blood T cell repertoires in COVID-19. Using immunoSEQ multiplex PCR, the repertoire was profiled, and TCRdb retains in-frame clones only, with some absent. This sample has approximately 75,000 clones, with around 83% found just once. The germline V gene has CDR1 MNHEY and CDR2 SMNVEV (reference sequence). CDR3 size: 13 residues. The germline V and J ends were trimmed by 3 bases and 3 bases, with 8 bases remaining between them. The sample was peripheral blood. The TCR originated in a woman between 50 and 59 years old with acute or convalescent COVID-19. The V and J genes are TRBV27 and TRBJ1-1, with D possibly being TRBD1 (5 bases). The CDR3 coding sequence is TGTGCCAGCAGTTTTTGGGGGGACACTGAAGCTTTCTTT. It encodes CASSFWGDTEAFF.